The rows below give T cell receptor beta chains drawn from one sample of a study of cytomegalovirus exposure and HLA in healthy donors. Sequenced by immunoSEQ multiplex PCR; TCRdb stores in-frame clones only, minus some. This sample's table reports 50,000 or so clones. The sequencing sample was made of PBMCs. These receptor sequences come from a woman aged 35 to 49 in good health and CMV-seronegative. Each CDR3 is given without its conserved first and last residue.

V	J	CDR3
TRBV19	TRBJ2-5	ASGTGGLGGATQY
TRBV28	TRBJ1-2	ASSSPGQGKGYT
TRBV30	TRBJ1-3	AWSAEVTPGNTIY
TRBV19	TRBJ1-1	ASSIPGSNTEAF
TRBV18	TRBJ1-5	ASSPRASDSNQPQH
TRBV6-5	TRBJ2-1	ASSYGVGEQF
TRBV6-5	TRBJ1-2	ASRSGGWSDYGYT
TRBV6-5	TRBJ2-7	ASSYAGGSSYEQY
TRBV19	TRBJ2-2	ASTPGVPYTGELF
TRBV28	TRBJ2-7	ASSLSTGEGYEQY
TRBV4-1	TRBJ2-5	ASSQGILRETQY
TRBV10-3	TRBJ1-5	AISGTGGLSNQPQH
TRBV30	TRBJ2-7	AWGPGDYEQY
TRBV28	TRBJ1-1	ASSLFQGMNTEAF
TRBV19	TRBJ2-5	ASSMSKGETQY
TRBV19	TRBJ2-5	ASSMRGQGSGETQY
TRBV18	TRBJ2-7	ASSPRQGGPYEQY
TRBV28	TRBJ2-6	ASSFATGSGGSGANVLT
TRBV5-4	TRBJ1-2	AGSPGTEVSNYGYT
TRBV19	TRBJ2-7	ASSPRGYQAYEQY
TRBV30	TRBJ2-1	AWSWSSGGIGEQF
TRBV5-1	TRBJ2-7	ASSLELRTEQY
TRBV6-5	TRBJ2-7	ASSGTGEEAYEQY
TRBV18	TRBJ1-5	ASSQENTGAGPQH
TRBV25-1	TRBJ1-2	ASRGDRAGTAYGYT
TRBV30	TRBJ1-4	AWSVRGVTNEKLF
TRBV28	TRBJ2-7	ASSLKREREQY
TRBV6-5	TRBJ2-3	ASTRTGAADTQY
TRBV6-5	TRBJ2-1	ASSYGQYNEQF
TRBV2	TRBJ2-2	ASSRDSNTGELF
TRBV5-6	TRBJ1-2	ASSLVVQGKDYGYT
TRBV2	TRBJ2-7	ASSRLVTAYEQY
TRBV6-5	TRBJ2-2	ASSSGDTGELF
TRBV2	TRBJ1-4	ASIRDSLNEKLF
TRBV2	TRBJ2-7	ASTDRGPSSYEQY
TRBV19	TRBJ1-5	ASSTPGPLMPQH
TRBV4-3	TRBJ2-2	ASSQDWMTGVDTGELF
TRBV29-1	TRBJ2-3	SVVAPLGQEADTQY
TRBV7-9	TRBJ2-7	ASSLNVLARYEQY
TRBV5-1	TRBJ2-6	ASSLGGGAGANVLT
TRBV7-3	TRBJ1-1	ASSLRPLSGEAEAF
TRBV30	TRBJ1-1	ALSGIDAEAF
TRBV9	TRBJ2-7	ASSGGRSSYEQY
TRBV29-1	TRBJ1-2	SVEETAGTGSGYT
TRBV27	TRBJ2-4	ASGIHRVSKNIQY
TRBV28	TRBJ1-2	ASGTGLSENYGYT
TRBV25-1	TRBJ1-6	ASSATGTYNSPLH
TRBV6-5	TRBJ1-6	ASSYVGVGNSPLH
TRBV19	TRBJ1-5	ASSDRGGNQPQH
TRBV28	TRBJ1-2	ASSSSGYGYT
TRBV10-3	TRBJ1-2	AIRTGTGGYGYT
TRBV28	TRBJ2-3	ASSTGTDTQY
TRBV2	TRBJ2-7	ASSEGGLATYEQY
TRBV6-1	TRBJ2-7	ASRSRGGPHEQY
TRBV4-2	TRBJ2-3	ASSQPRDTQY
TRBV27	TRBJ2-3	ASSFGGGTDTQY